This passage covers 9 T cell receptor beta chains from one sample sequenced in a study of chemoradiotherapy in HPV16-positive cancers. Here immunoSEQ multiplex PCR was the method, and the copy in TCRdb shows in-frame clones only, minus some. The sample has 2,000 or so clones; roughly 79% are singletons. The sequences come from tumor tissue, collected from a patient who underwent chemoradiotherapy. Every receptor here comes from a human donor with HPV-associated anogenital cancer.

The rearrangement uses TRBV7-2 and TRBJ1-2; D possibly corresponds to TRBD1 (5 bases). This CDR3 is built from 14 residues. Germline V gives CDR1 SGHTA, CDR2 FQGNSA. The V end lost 5 bases, the J end lost 5 bases, and 15 bases lay between the germline ends. CDR3 sequence: CASSPRRAGYGYTF. For the CDR3, the DNA is TGTGCCAGCAGCCCCAGGAGGGCAGGGTATGGCTACACCTTC.

On this clone: A junction boundary mismatches the germline segment, possibly from a read error. The rearrangement joins TRBV5-1 to TRBJ2-3; D might be TRBD1 or TRBD2, each matching 5 bases. The CDR3 is made up of 17 amino acids. Germline V gives CDR1 SGHRS, CDR2 YFSETQ. CDR3 nucleotide sequence: TGCGCCAACAGCTCCTTGGGGGTGCAGGTTAGCACAGATACGCAGTATTTT. Amino acids: CANSSLGVQVSTDTQYF.

J is TRBJ2-1 and V is TRBV5-4; TRBD2 matches at 11 bases. The CDR3 has 17 residues. V gave up 3 bases and J gave up 8 bases; unmatched junction bases: 13. The germline gives CDR1 SGHNT, CDR2 YYREEE (reference sequence). DNA of the CDR3: TGTGCCAGCAGCTCTAGCGGGGGGTCAACCCCCCGTGATGAGCAGTTCTTC. It specifies CASSSSGGSTPRDEQFF. Full variable domain (outside the CDR3, taken from reference TRBV5-4 and TRBJ2-1): ETGVTQSPTHLIKTRGQQVTLRCSSQSGHNTVSWYQQALGQGPQFIFQYYREEENGRGNFPPRFSGLQFPNYSSELNVNALELDDSALYLCASSSSGGSTPRDEQFFGPGTRLTVL.

V and J are TRBV5-6 and TRBJ1-2; D ambiguous. V shed 0 bases and J shed 8 bases, with 8 bases lying between them. CDR1 and CDR2 from the germline V gene are SGHDT and YYEEEE. The CDR3 is 12 residues long. CDR3 nucleotide sequence: TGTGCCAGCAGCTTGGTAACGGAGGGCTACACCTTC. Amino acid sequence: CASSLVTEGYTF.

The chain couples TRBV9 to TRBJ2-5, with 9 positions matching TRBD2. The germline V gene encodes CDR1 SGDLS and CDR2 YYNGEE. The CDR3 consists of 15 residues. V lost 4 bases and J lost 2; bases outside the gene matches: 6. DNA for the CDR3: TGTGCCAGCAGCCCTTTTGCGGGGGGGCAAGAGACCCAGTACTTC. Its protein product is CASSPFAGGQETQYF.

V is TRBV5-1 and J is TRBJ1-2; D is possibly TRBD1 (6 bases). Trimming stripped 4 bases from V and 5 bases from J, with 15 bases between. The CDR3 covers 14 residues. CDR1 is SGHRS and CDR2 is YFSETQ in the germline V gene. The CDR3 reads CASSPEGGRYGYTF. The CDR3 nucleotides are TGCGCCAGCAGCCCGGAGGGGGGAAGGTATGGCTACACCTTC.

To note about this clone: Within the sample, other DNA sequences also encode this same CDR3. V usage is TRBV27 and J usage is TRBJ2-7; D is possibly TRBD1 (5 bases). Per the germline V gene, CDR1 is MNHEY and CDR2 is SMNVEV (reference sequence). This CDR3 contains 13 residues. Trimming pared 4 bases from V and 7 bases from J, leaving 14 bases between. CDR3 sequence reads: CASSSTAAGEQYF. CDR3 nucleotide sequence: TGTGCCAGCAGTTCGACCGCAGCAGGGGAGCAGTACTTC.

The rearrangement links TRBV30 to TRBJ2-7, with D uncertain. V was trimmed by 2 bases and J by 6 bases, leaving 14 bases between them. The germline CDR1 and CDR2 sequences are GTSNPN and SVGIG (reference sequence). The CDR3 has 13 residues. The CDR3 here is CAWSRNSAIEQYF. CDR3 in DNA: TGTGCCTGGAGTCGGAATTCGGCTATCGAGCAGTACTTC.

The genes are TRBV14 and TRBJ1-1, with D unclear. The CDR3 is made up of 16 amino acids. The V end lost 4 bases, the J end lost 1 base, and 16 bases lay between the germline ends. CDR1 and CDR2 from the germline V gene are SGHDN and FVKESK. The CDR3 is CASSPWWLGGNTEAFF. In DNA, the CDR3 is TGTGCCAGCAGCCCCTGGTGGCTCGGTGGGAACACTGAAGCTTTCTTT.